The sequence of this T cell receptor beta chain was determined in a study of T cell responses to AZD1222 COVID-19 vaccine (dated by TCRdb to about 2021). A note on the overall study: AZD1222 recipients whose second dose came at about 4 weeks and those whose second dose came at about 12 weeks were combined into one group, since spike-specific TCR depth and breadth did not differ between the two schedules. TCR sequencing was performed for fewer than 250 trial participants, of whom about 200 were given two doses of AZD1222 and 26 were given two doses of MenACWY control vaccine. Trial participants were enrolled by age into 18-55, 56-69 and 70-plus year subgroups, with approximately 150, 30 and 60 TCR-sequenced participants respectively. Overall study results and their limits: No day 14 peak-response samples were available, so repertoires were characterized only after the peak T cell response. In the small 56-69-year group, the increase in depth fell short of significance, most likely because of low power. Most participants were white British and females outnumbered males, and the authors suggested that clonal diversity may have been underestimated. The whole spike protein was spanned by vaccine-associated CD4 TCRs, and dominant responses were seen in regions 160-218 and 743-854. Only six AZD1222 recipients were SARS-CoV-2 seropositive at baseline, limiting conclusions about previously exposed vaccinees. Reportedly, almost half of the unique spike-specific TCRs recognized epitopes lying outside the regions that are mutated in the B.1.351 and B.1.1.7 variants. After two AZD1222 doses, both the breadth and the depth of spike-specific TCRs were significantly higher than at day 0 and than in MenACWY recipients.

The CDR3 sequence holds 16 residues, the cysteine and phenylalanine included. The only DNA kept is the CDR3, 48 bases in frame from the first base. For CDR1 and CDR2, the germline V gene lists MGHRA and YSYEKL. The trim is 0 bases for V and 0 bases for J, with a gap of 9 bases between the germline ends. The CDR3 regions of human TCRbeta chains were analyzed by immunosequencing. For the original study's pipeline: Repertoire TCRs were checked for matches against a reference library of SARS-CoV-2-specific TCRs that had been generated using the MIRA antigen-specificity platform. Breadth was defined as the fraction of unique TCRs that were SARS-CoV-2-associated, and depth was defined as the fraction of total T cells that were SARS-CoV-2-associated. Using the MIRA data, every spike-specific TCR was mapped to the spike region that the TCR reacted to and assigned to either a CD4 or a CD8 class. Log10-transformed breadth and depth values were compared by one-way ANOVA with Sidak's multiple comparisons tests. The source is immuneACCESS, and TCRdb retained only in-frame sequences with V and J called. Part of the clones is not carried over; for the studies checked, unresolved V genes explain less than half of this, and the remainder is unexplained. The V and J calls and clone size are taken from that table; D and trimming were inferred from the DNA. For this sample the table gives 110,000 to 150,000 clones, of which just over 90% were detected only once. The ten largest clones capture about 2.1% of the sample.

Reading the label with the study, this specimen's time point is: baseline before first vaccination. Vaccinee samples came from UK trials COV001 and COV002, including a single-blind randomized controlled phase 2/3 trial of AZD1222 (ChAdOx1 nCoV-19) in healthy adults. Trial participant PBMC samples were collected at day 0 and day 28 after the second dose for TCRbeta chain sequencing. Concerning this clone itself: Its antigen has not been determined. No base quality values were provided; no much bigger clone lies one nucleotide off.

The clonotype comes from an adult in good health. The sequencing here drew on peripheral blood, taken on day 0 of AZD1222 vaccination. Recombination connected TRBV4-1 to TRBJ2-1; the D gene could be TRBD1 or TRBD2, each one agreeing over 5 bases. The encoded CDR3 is CASSQDKGSSYNEQFF. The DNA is TGCGCCAGCAGCCAAGATAAGGGGAGCTCCTACAATGAGCAGTTCTTC.